This TCR beta chain is drawn from a study of OX40 agonist ivuxolimab in advanced cancers. About the study as a whole: Ivuxolimab was an agonistic, fully human IgG2 monoclonal antibody directed against OX40 (CD134), a costimulatory receptor. Intravenous ivuxolimab was administered to patients every 2 weeks at six dose levels: 0.01, 0.1, 0.3, 1.5, 3 and 10 mg/kg. Of the roughly 51 patients in dose escalation, about 20 had hepatocellular carcinoma, approximately 15 had melanoma, 9 had renal cell carcinoma and 9 had head and neck cancer. In the dose-escalation cohort, approximately 83% of patients were male, and the mean age was 60 years with a range of about 23 to 79. Patients were allowed to have had prior anti-PD-1, anti-PD-L1 or anti-CTLA-4 therapy, and around 40% of the dose-escalation patients had previously received checkpoint inhibitors. Three dose-escalation patients achieved partial responses, one with hepatocellular carcinoma and two with cutaneous melanoma. The point of sequencing TCRbeta in the periphery was to test whether ivuxolimab changed TCR sequence diversity and drove clonal T-cell expansion. The paper reports the monotherapy dose-escalation portion (N of about 54 patients) of the phase I ivuxolimab trial.

Per the germline V gene, SNHLY is the CDR1 and FYNNEI is the CDR2. From the cysteine through the phenylalanine, the CDR3 covers 15 amino acids. Only the CDR3 portion is preserved as DNA: 45 bases, with reading frame beginning at the first base. Relative to germline, V is 3 bases shorter and J is 5 bases shorter, with 14 bases between their ends. Note on this clone: It lacks a known antigen. No base quality information exists; no much larger clone differs at one position.

Patients with autoimmune disease history or receiving systemic immunosuppression were excluded from the trial. Peripheral blood for TCR sequencing was collected from all dose cohorts at baseline, on cycle 4 day 1, and on cycle 7 day 1. The samples were taken from a phase I, first-in-human, multicenter, open-label dose-escalation trial of ivuxolimab. The trial enrolled adults with locally advanced or metastatic head and neck squamous cell, hepatocellular, melanoma or renal cell carcinoma. Before TCR sequencing, CD4+ T cells and CD8+ T cells from peripheral blood were sorted into separate populations. Genomic DNA was isolated from the sorted cells so that the TCRbeta CDR3 region could be sequenced. The immunoSEQ Assay was used to sequence the TCRbeta CDR3 regions. TCRdb re-hosts the immuneACCESS table, in-frame sequences only. Its copies lack some clones; in the studies checked, an unresolved V gene accounts for under half of them, and the cause for the rest is not known. This sample holds roughly 70,000 clones; about 87% were observed only once. The top ten clones comprise over 2.5% of the sample.

The paper as a whole reports these results and caveats: Partial responders in the 0.1-3.0 mg/kg groups had among the lowest normalized peripheral clonal expansion, especially among CD8+ T cells. Clonal expansion of both CD4+ and CD8+ blood T cells was observed from baseline to week 6 at doses 0.1 to 3.0 mg/kg. After ivuxolimab, CD8+ T cells had more expanded clones than CD4+ T cells on average. Which antigens the clonally expanded peripheral T cells were specific for was not determined. Low levels of normalized T-cell clonal expansion were also seen in some patients who did not respond.

This specimen was CD4+ or CD8+ T cells sorted from blood, taken in a trial of the OX40 agonist ivuxolimab. Recombination joined TRBV2 with TRBJ1-5; the D gene is perhaps TRBD1, from 6 matching bases. The source is an adult with an advanced solid tumor such as melanoma, head and neck, liver or kidney cancer. In nucleotides, the sequence is TGTGCCAGCAGTGAGGGGGCCCTTGGGTATCAGCCCCAGCATTTT. It encodes CASSEGALGYQPQHF.